The 27 T cell receptor beta chains below all came from one sample that was sequenced in a study of T-cell reconstitution after alpha-beta-depleted transplantation in children. Preparation of the TCRbeta library used unique molecular identifiers. TCRdb reprocessed the PCR reads via MiXCR and lists one record per CDR3 protein. The data show some 520,000 distinct CDR3 sequences, with 32% seen just once and around 2.5% held by the top ten. The source material was PBMCs from the stem cell graft donor, sampled from the stem cell graft. All receptors come from a human donor who donated a stem cell graft to a child with aplastic anemia.

Remarks on this clonotype: A junction end diverges from the germline sequence, so it may reflect a read error. The rearrangement links TRBV25-1 to TRBJ2-2, with a weak D call TRBD2 (6 bases). Germline V gene lookup returns CDR1 MGHDK and CDR2 SYGVNS. CDR3 length: 11 amino acids. The CDR3 here is CRRGSTGELCF. The DNA of the CDR3 is TGTAGGAGGGGATCCACCGGGGAGCTGTGTTTT.

This clonotype was observed a handful of times. The J gene is TRBJ2-7, the V gene TRBV10-2; 8 nucleotides match TRBD1. Losses at the gene ends were 3 bases for V and 9 bases for J; bases not matched to a gene: 13. This CDR3 region has 15 residues. The germline CDR1 and CDR2 sequences are WSHSY and SAAADI. This CDR3 reads CASSDGDRGPLVQYF. CDR3 in DNA: TGCGCCAGCAGTGATGGAGACAGGGGCCCCTTGGTGCAGTACTTC.

This chain joins TRBV29-1 and TRBJ2-7; TRBD2 is a possible D gene (6 bases). The CDR3 is 15 residues long. V was trimmed by 5 bases and J by 4 bases, leaving 21 bases between them. From germline, CDR1 is SQVTM and CDR2 ANQGSEA. This CDR3 is CSVPIVGGPVYEQYF. CDR3 DNA sequence: TGCAGCGTTCCCATAGTCGGAGGGCCCGTTTACGAGCAGTACTTC.

V and J are TRBV7-8 and TRBJ2-1; TRBD2 aligns across 9 bases. Germline assignment: CDR1 SGHVS and CDR2 FQNEAQ. CDR3 length: 16 amino acids. Unmatched junction bases numbered 7, after V lost 0 bases and J lost 7 bases. The CDR3 DNA follows: TGTGCCAGCAGCTTAGCGGGACTAGCCTTGGGGAATGAGCAGTTCTTC. Its translation: CASSLAGLALGNEQFF.

The rearrangement uses TRBV20-1 and TRBJ1-5, with 7 bases that match TRBD1. This CDR3 comprises 14 residues. The V gene's germline CDR1 is DFQATT and CDR2 SNEGSKA (reference sequence). The J segment lost 4 bases and the V segment lost 4 bases, leaving 7 bases of the junction unmatched. CDR3 in amino acids: CSAITGVGNQPQHF. As DNA, the CDR3 is TGCAGTGCTATCACAGGGGTTGGGAATCAGCCCCAGCATTTT.

A few counts support this clonotype. The rearrangement links TRBV28 to TRBJ2-7; D unresolved. CDR3 length equals 14 residues. Trimming pared 8 bases from V and 1 base from J, leaving 15 bases between. From germline, CDR1 is MDHEN and CDR2 SYDVKM. In DNA, the CDR3 is TGTGCCAGCGAGAATAACCAAGGTTCCTACGAGCAGTACTTC. Translating gives CASENNQGSYEQYF.

This clonotype was recorded a few times. The CDR3 DNA follows: TGCAGCGTTGAAACAGGGTTAGAGACCCAGTACTTC. It translates to CSVETGLETQYF. V and J are TRBV29-1 and TRBJ2-5; D perhaps matches TRBD1 (6 bases). This CDR3 is 12 amino acids long. CDR1 SQVTM and CDR2 ANQGSEA come from the germline V gene. V dropped 2 bases and J dropped 4 bases, with 8 bases sitting between them.

The chain carries TRBV10-3 and TRBJ2-5; D is ambiguous. This CDR3 spans 13 amino acids. Germline V gives CDR1 ENHRY, CDR2 SYGVKD. With 2 bases removed from V and 1 base from J, the gap between germline ends came to 5 bases. CDR3 region: CAISETAQETQYF. DNA of the CDR3: TGTGCCATCAGTGAGACAGCCCAAGAGACCCAGTACTTC.

The genes are TRBV29-1 and TRBJ2-2; no firm D call. The CDR3 is 14 residues long. Germline CDR1 reads SQVTM; CDR2 reads ANQGSEA. The germline V and J ends were trimmed by 1 base and 4 bases, with 10 bases remaining between them. The CDR3 here is CSVEGIQSTGELFF. The CDR3, as DNA: TGCAGCGTTGAAGGAATACAGAGCACCGGGGAGCTGTTTTTT.

The CDR3 DNA is TGTGCCAGCAGCTTAGAGACTGAGTATGGCTACACCTTC. Translation: CASSLETEYGYTF. The chain links TRBV7-9 to TRBJ1-2; D is uncertain. The CDR3 runs 13 residues. V was trimmed by 1 base and J by 5 bases, leaving 8 bases between them. Germline assignment: CDR1 SEHNR and CDR2 FQNEAQ (reference sequence).

In its sample, this clonotype was seen a few times. The chain couples TRBV10-3 to TRBJ1-1; possibly TRBD1 for D (5 bases). The V gene's germline CDR1 is ENHRY and CDR2 SYGVKD. The CDR3 runs 16 residues. Between the trimmed V and J ends, which lost 0 bases and 0 bases, there was a span of 11 bases. CDR3 bases: TGTGCCATCAGTGAGTCCCCGACAGATCTGAACACTGAAGCTTTCTTT. This translates into CAISESPTDLNTEAFF.

CDR3 amino acids: CASSPFTGQGSNEQFF. For the CDR3, the DNA is TGTGCCAGCTCACCATTCACAGGACAGGGGTCCAATGAGCAGTTCTTC. The chain uses TRBV18 and TRBJ2-1; 9 nucleotides agree with TRBD1. V was pared by 2 bases and J by 6 bases, with 8 bases of the junction left unmatched. There are 16 residues in the CDR3. From germline, CDR1 is KGHSH and CDR2 LQKENI.

This clonotype was observed a handful of times. The chain couples TRBV29-1 to TRBJ2-1; no firm D call. From germline, CDR1 is SQVTM and CDR2 ANQGSEA. This CDR3 spans 14 amino acids. Trimming shortened V by 3 bases and J by 0 bases, and 9 bases separated the two germline ends. CDR3 region: CSVEVFSSYNEQFF. CDR3 DNA: TGCAGCGTTGAGGTCTTTAGCTCCTACAATGAGCAGTTCTTC.

This clonotype came up a few times. CDR3 sequence: CSARAPGLRMNTEAFF. DNA for the CDR3: TGCAGTGCTAGGGCCCCGGGTCTAAGGATGAACACTGAAGCTTTCTTT. V and J are TRBV20-1 and TRBJ1-1; D unresolved. Per the germline V gene, CDR1 is DFQATT and CDR2 is SNEGSKA (reference sequence). V lost 3 bases, J lost 0 bases, and 17 bases lay in between. CDR3 length equals 16 residues.

The sample holds a few counts of this clonotype. The chain couples TRBV20-1 to TRBJ2-7; D possibly corresponds to TRBD1 (5 bases). The V gene's germline CDR1 is DFQATT and CDR2 SNEGSKA (reference sequence). With 6 bases removed from V and 0 bases from J, the gap between germline ends came to 12 bases. There are 13 residues in the CDR3. In DNA, the CDR3 is TGCAGTGCGCCAGGGATCTCCTCCTACGAGCAGTACTTC. It specifies CSAPGISSYEQYF.

The rearrangement joins TRBV12-3 or TRBV12-4 to TRBJ1-5; D not resolved. The ends were cut back, 2 bases at V and 6 bases at J, with 8 bases in the middle. CDR3 length: 13 residues. This CDR3 is CASSLNSFQPQHF. The CDR3 DNA reads TGTGCCAGCAGTTTAAATTCGTTTCAGCCCCAGCATTTT.

This clonotype came up a few times. The chain is built from TRBV15 and TRBJ1-2; 8 bases are shared with TRBD1. The trim removed 3 bases at V and 3 bases at J, leaving 3 bases unmatched. The CDR3 sequence is 14 residues long. CDR1 LNHNV and CDR2 YYDKDF come from the germline V gene (reference sequence). The CDR3 nucleotides read TGTGCCACCAGCAGTATGACAGGGGACTATGGCTACACCTTC. It codes for CATSSMTGDYGYTF.

This clonotype was counted at least ten times. The chain joins TRBV20-1 to TRBJ2-3, with 10 bases matching TRBD2. Looked up from germline, CDR1 is DFQATT and CDR2 is SNEGSKA (reference sequence). This CDR3 contains 15 residues. The trim removed 6 bases at V and 6 bases at J, leaving 12 bases unmatched. CDR3 sequence (DNA): TGCAGTGCCCCGGCGGCTAGCGGGAGTAAGGATACGCAGTATTTT. Translated: CSAPAASGSKDTQYF.

This clonotype was detected only a few times. The rearrangement uses TRBV12-3 or TRBV12-4 and TRBJ2-4; 8 bases line up with TRBD2. The trim removed 4 bases at V and 5 bases at J, leaving 7 bases unmatched. CDR3 length: 15 residues. In DNA, the CDR3 is TGTGCCAGCAGTTGGACTAGCCTTAGCGAAAACATTCAGTACTTC. Amino acids: CASSWTSLSENIQYF.

The chain carries TRBV6-2 or TRBV6-3 and TRBJ2-5; D remains ambiguous. Trimming removed 6 bases at V and 2 bases at J, with 16 bases between. The CDR3 loop spans 15 amino acids. Germline V lookup: CDR1 MNHEY, CDR2 SVGEGT. The CDR3 DNA reads TGTGCCAGCAGCGCTGTACGGTTCGGTCAAGAGACCCAGTACTTC. Translated: CASSAVRFGQETQYF.

This clonotype occurred a few times. The chain joins TRBV12-3 or TRBV12-4 to TRBJ2-5; 11 bases are a match to TRBD2. V was clipped by 6 bases and J by 7 bases; unmatched bases: 4. This CDR3 has 13 residues. Written as DNA, the CDR3 is TGTGCCAGCAGAGTAGCGGGAGGGCCGACCCAGTACTTC. Translation: CASRVAGGPTQYF.

The chain uses TRBV6-5 and TRBJ2-4, with 11 bases identical to TRBD2. V was clipped by 2 bases and J by 3 bases; unmatched bases: 0. Germline V gene sequence: CDR1 MNHEY, CDR2 SVGAGI. The CDR3 loop spans 15 amino acids. Written as DNA, the CDR3 is TGTGCCAGCAGTTACACTAGCGGGAGCAAAAACATTCAGTACTTC. Its protein is CASSYTSGSKNIQYF.

This sequence joins TRBV30 and TRBJ2-5, with a weak D call TRBD2 (6 bases). CDR1 and CDR2 (germline): GTSNPN, SVGIG (reference sequence). The CDR3 contains 13 residues. V lost 1 base and J lost 7, with 13 bases in between. CDR3 DNA: TGTGCCTGGAGTGCCGGGACTGATGGGACCCAGTACTTC. It encodes CAWSAGTDGTQYF.

This rearrangement joins TRBV7-2 to TRBJ2-7, with 7 bases identical to TRBD1. The CDR3 loop spans 15 amino acids. Germline CDR1 SGHTA, CDR2 FQGNSA. The ends lost 2 bases at V and 5 bases at J; junction bases unmatched: 9. The CDR3 region is CASSLLQGWKNEQYF. CDR3 sequence (DNA): TGTGCCAGCAGCTTACTACAGGGGTGGAAAAACGAGCAGTACTTC.

This clonotype occurred many times. The genes are TRBV5-1 and TRBJ2-1; 9 bases are shared with TRBD1. The CDR3 extends over 15 amino acids. The J segment lost 7 bases and the V segment lost 0 bases, leaving 5 bases of the junction unmatched. Germline V gene sequence: CDR1 SGHRS, CDR2 YFSETQ. This CDR3 reads CASSLVGQGRNEQFF. The CDR3 DNA reads as TGCGCCAGCAGCTTGGTAGGACAGGGGAGGAATGAGCAGTTCTTC.

The chain employs TRBV5-1 and TRBJ2-1, with TRBD2 identical over 14 bases. The CDR3 runs to 17 residues. Germline V gene data show CDR1 as SGHRS and CDR2 as YFSETQ. V shed 7 bases and J 8 bases; nucleotides not matched to a gene: 14. In nucleotides, the CDR3 is TGCGCCAGCTCAAATGGACTAGCGGGAGGTGTGTACGATGAGCAGTTCTTC. This encodes CASSNGLAGGVYDEQFF.

This chain joins TRBV15 and TRBJ2-7, with TRBD2 identical over 7 bases. CDR1 is LNHNV, CDR2 YYDKDF, per germline (reference sequence). The V gene end was trimmed by 0 bases and the J gene end by 0 bases; junction bases not matched to a gene: 8. The CDR3 length is 17 residues. The DNA of the CDR3 is TGTGCCACCAGCAGAGATCTACTAGCGTCCTTCTCCTACGAGCAGTACTTC. Translated: CATSRDLLASFSYEQYF. Variable domain in full (rest from reference TRBV15 and TRBJ2-7): DAMVIQNPRYQVTQFGKPVTLSCSQTLNHNVMYWYQQKSSQAPKLLFHYYDKDFNNEADTPDNFQSRRPNTSFCFLDIRSPGLGDTAMYLCATSRDLLASFSYEQYFGPGTRLTVT.